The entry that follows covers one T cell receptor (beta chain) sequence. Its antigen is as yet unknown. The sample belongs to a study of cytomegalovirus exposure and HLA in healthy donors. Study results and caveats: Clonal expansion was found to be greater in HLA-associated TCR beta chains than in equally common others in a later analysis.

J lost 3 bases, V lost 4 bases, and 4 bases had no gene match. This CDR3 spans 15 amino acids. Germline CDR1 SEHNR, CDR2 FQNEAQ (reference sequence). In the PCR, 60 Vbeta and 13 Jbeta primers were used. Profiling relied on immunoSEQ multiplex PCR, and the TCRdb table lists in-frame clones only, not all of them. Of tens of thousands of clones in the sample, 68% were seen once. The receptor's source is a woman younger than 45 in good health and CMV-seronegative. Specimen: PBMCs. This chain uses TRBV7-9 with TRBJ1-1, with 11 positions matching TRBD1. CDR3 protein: CASSWTGGFYTEAFF. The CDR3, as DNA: TGTGCCAGCAGCTGGACAGGGGGCTTTTACACTGAAGCTTTCTTT.